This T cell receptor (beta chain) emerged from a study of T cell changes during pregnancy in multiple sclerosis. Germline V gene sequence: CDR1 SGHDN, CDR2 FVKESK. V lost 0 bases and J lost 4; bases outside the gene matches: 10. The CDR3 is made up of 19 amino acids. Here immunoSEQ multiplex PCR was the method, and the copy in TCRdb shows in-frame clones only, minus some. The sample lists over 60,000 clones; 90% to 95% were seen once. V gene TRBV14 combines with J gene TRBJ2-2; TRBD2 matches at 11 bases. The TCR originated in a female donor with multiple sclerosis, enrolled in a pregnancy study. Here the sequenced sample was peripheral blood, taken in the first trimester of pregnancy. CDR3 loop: CASSQDLPGLAAGTGELFF. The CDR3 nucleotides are TGTGCCAGCAGCCAAGACCTACCGGGACTAGCGGCGGGCACCGGGGAGCTGTTTTTT.